A selection of T cell receptor beta chains follows, all from one sample in a study of CD8 T cells in Susac syndrome. TCRdb analysed the immunoSEQ multiplex PCR reads with MiXCR anew, one entry per CDR3 protein. The data hold approximately 110,000 distinct CDR3 sequences, with 90% to 96% observed a single time. Sequencing was carried out using CD4+ T cells from PBMCs. Receptor source: a human donor in good health. Both conserved end residues are part of each CDR3. Fields, in order: CDR3 protein, J gene, V gene.

CDR3: CASSFGGPETQYF
J: TRBJ2-5
V: TRBV5-6

CDR3: CASSLGGETYNEQFF
J: TRBJ2-1
V: TRBV7-7

CDR3: CASSDPYEQYF
J: TRBJ2-7
V: TRBV6-2/TRBV6-3

CDR3: CASSQGEGGFSPLHF
J: TRBJ1-6
V: TRBV3-1

CDR3: CASSERYGYTDTQYF
J: TRBJ2-3
V: TRBV6-1

CDR3: CSGGGGVWPEQFF
J: TRBJ2-1
V: TRBV20-1

CDR3: CASSFIQANSPLHF
J: TRBJ1-6
V: TRBV28

CDR3: CASSLWSPGADTQYF
J: TRBJ2-3
V: TRBV5-6

CDR3: CASSFGPGGYTF
J: TRBJ1-2
V: TRBV28

CDR3: CATSRGNYEQYF
J: TRBJ2-7
V: TRBV3-1